This record concerns one TCR beta chain sequence. Antigen unknown. The length of the CDR3 is 16 residues. V was clipped by 6 bases and J by 0 bases, with 15 bases between them. CDR1 is SNHLY, CDR2 FYNNEI, per germline. These data belong to a study of T cells in Graves' hyperthyroidism and ophthalmopathy. Disease lasting under 3 months, a NOSPECS grade of at least 4, and a Clinical Activity Score of at least 3 were features of the ophthalmopathy patients. Clinical symptoms, serum thyroxine and TRAb, thyroid ultrasound and orbital computed tomography were used for the diagnoses. Study-wide findings and caveats: Before onset, ophthalmopathy was predicted by the model a median roughly 6.8 months earlier. Blood held most thyroid clonotypes expanded above 0.001 frequency.

The CDR3 regions of TCR beta were amplified from RNA transcripts. The HTBI primer set was used in a first-round RT-PCR of the TCR CDR3. TCRdb re-called the multiplex PCR reads with MiXCR, one entry per CDR3 protein. Seen here are 500,000 or so distinct CDR3 sequences, approximately 17% observed once, and the top ten hold about 16%. The TCR sequence derives from a woman under 30 with Graves' ophthalmopathy. The material sequenced was blood. This chain uses TRBV2 with TRBJ2-1; no clear D. The CDR3 loop is CASRGRLPSSYNEQFF. CDR3 bases: TGTGCCAGCAGAGGGCGGCTTCCGAGCTCCTACAATGAGCAGTTCTTC.